Listed below are T cell receptor beta chains from one sample, sequenced in a study of T cell changes during pregnancy in multiple sclerosis. TCRdb keeps only in-frame clones here, not all; method: immunoSEQ multiplex PCR. The table lists 30,000 to 35,000 clones, approximately 89% of them singletons. Sample: CD8+ T cells from peripheral blood mononuclear cells, taken in the second trimester of pregnancy. The receptors come from a female donor with multiple sclerosis, enrolled in a pregnancy study. The CDR3 runs from the conserved cysteine through the conserved F or W. D genes are given only for firm matches.

j_call v_call d_call cdr3_nt cdr3_aa
TRBJ2-5 TRBV6-6 TRBD2 TGTGCCAGCAGTCGACTAGCAAGCCAAGAGACCCAGTACTTC CASSRLASQETQYF
TRBJ2-7 TRBV27 - TGTGCCAGCAGTTTGCGGGGTGCGTCCTACGAGCAGTACTTC CASSLRGASYEQYF
TRBJ2-1 TRBV9 - TGTGCCAGCAGCGTAGAGGCTAGCGAAAACAATGAGCAGTTCTTC CASSVEASENNEQFF
TRBJ2-3 TRBV13 TRBD2 TGTGCCAGCAGCTTAAGGACTAGCGGCTTCACAGATACGCAGTATTTT CASSLRTSGFTDTQYF
TRBJ1-2 TRBV2 - TGTGCCAGCAGTGAAGGGGGTGGGGGGGGCGCGTACTATGGCTACACCTTC CASSEGGGGGAYYGYTF
TRBJ1-5 TRBV27 - TGTGCCAGCAGTTTGGGGTCAGGGGGCAATCAGCCCCAGCATTTT CASSLGSGGNQPQHF
TRBJ2-7 TRBV7-2 TRBD2 TGTGCCAGCAGCTTAAGACTAGCGGGACGGTCCTACGAGCAGTACTTC CASSLRLAGRSYEQYF
TRBJ2-1 TRBV29-1 TRBD2 TGCAGCGTTGTGACTAGCGGGAGAGGATACAATGAGCAGTTCTTC CSVVTSGRGYNEQFF
TRBJ1-1 TRBV6-5 - TGTGCCAGCAGTTACTCGAACTGGGGCTACACTGAAGCTTTCTTT CASSYSNWGYTEAFF
TRBJ2-3 TRBV6-4 TRBD2 TGTGCCAGCAGCCGGACTAGCGGGAGAGGGACAGATACGCAGTATTTT CASSRTSGRGTDTQYF
TRBJ2-7 TRBV6-6 - TGTGCCAGCAGTCCGGTCACAGGGACGGGTTACGAGCAGTACTTC CASSPVTGTGYEQYF
TRBJ2-3 TRBV2 TRBD2 TGTGCCAGCATGAGGACTAGCGGGAGTGGAGATACGCAGTATTTT CASMRTSGSGDTQYF
TRBJ2-7 TRBV5-5 - TGTGCCAGCAGCTTGCCCAGGTCCGACTACGAGCAGTACTTC CASSLPRSDYEQYF